These 23 T cell receptor beta chains were all obtained from the same sample, sequenced in a study of T cell responses to AZD1222 COVID-19 vaccine. Sequencing used immunoSEQ multiplex PCR; TCRdb keeps in-frame clones, though not all of them. In the table there are approximately 150,000 clones, about 83% of which are singletons. This specimen was peripheral blood, taken 28 days after the second AZD1222 dose. The source of these receptors is an adult who received the AZD1222 COVID-19 vaccine.

CDR3 loop: CASSSMGSGTSGAEQYF. The CDR3, as DNA: TGTGCCAGCAGCTCAATGGGGTCCGGGACTAGCGGGGCCGAGCAGTACTTC. V is TRBV13 and J is TRBJ2-7; TRBD2 agrees at 13 bases. Germline lookup yields CDR1 PRHDT and CDR2 FYEKMQ (reference sequence). This CDR3 region has 17 residues. V shed 4 bases and J 6 bases; nucleotides not matched to a gene: 12.

The rearrangement uses TRBV6-5 and TRBJ1-1, with 8 bases aligning to TRBD1. Germline V CDR1 and CDR2: MNHEY, SVGAGI. CDR3 length: 14 amino acids. V trimming: 5 bases; J trimming: 3 bases; junction bases outside the gene matches: 5. CDR3 in DNA: TGTGCCAGCAGTCCGGACAGGGACCACACTGAAGCTTTCTTT. Amino acids: CASSPDRDHTEAFF.

This rearrangement joins TRBV19 to TRBJ1-1; 12 bases map to TRBD1. Germline V gene sequence: CDR1 LNHDA, CDR2 SQIVND (reference sequence). V was clipped by 1 base and J by 8 bases; unmatched bases: 5. This CDR3 is 15 amino acids long. The CDR3 coding sequence is TGTGCCAGTAGTATAGCCCCCGGGACAGGGGGCGAAGCTTTCTTT. This translates into CASSIAPGTGGEAFF. The whole variable domain, filled in from reference TRBV19 and TRBJ1-1, reads DGGITQSPKYLFRKEGQNVTLSCEQNLNHDAMYWYRQDPGQGLRLIYYSQIVNDFQKGDIAEGYSVSREKKESFPLTVTSAQKNPTAFYLCASSIAPGTGGEAFFGQGTRLTVV.

CDR3 protein: CASSSSIYHTDTQYF. CDR3 bases: TGTGCCAGCAGTTCTTCCATTTACCACACAGATACGCAGTATTTT. The V and J genes are TRBV28 and TRBJ2-3; the D is unclear. The CDR3 is made up of 15 amino acids. Trimming pared 4 bases from V and 2 bases from J, leaving 13 bases between. The V gene's germline CDR1 is MDHEN and CDR2 SYDVKM.

The chain employs TRBV9 and TRBJ2-7, with TRBD2 as a possible D gene (5 bases). From germline, CDR1 is SGDLS and CDR2 YYNGEE. CDR3 length: 15 residues. V lost 4 bases to trimming and J lost 0 bases, with 14 bases between them. The CDR3 protein is CASSPPSGHSYEQYF. DNA of the CDR3: TGTGCCAGCAGCCCCCCAAGCGGCCACTCCTACGAGCAGTACTTC.

The rearrangement links TRBV19 to TRBJ2-1, with 10 bases that match TRBD1. The CDR3 has 17 residues. The germline gives CDR1 LNHDA, CDR2 SQIVND (reference sequence). V dropped 6 bases and J dropped 9; count of bases not matched to a gene: 17. The CDR3 spells CASSLLVGDRGVSEQFF. In nucleotides, the CDR3 is TGTGCCAGTAGCCTCCTCGTAGGGGACAGGGGCGTTAGTGAGCAGTTCTTC.

The chain couples TRBV6-6 to TRBJ1-1; D is unclear. Trimming cost V 7 bases and J 3 bases, with 15 bases left between them. The CDR3 runs to 14 residues. Germline lookup yields CDR1 MNHNY and CDR2 SVGAGI (reference sequence). The CDR3 loop reads CASILISVDTEAFF. CDR3 sequence (DNA): TGTGCCAGCATCCTTATTAGTGTGGACACTGAAGCTTTCTTT.

The chain is built from TRBV28 and TRBJ2-7, with 11 bases identical to TRBD2. Looked up from germline, CDR1 is MDHEN and CDR2 is SYDVKM. CDR3 size: 15 residues. Trimming took 5 bases from V and 2 from J; bases not matched to a gene: 5. The CDR3 DNA follows: TGTGCCAGCAGTGCTCTAGCGGGGGGAACCTACGAGCAGTACTTC. This encodes CASSALAGGTYEQYF.

The rearrangement joins TRBV2 to TRBJ2-1; D remains ambiguous. CDR3 length: 12 amino acids. V was cut by 4 bases and J by 7 bases, with 8 bases left in between. From germline, CDR1 is SNHLY and CDR2 FYNNEI. The CDR3 reads CASSAMANEQFF. The CDR3 DNA is TGTGCCAGCAGTGCGATGGCGAATGAGCAGTTCTTC.

A few counts support this clone. The J gene is TRBJ1-5, the V gene TRBV15, with 8 bases that match TRBD1. The CDR3 has 15 residues. Per the germline V gene, CDR1 is LNHNV and CDR2 is YYDKDF (reference sequence). Trimming at V came to 8 bases and at J to 4 bases, leaving 10 bases not matched to a gene. The CDR3: CATGSRGLGNQPQHF. The CDR3 DNA reads as TGTGCCACCGGGAGCAGGGGGCTTGGAAATCAGCCCCAGCATTTT.

The chain joins TRBV19 to TRBJ2-7; 7 bases are a match to TRBD2. Germline V CDR1 and CDR2: LNHDA, SQIVND (reference sequence). There are 15 residues in the CDR3. V dropped 5 bases and J dropped 2; count of bases not matched to a gene: 9. CDR3 region: CASSFTSGVPYEQYF. The CDR3 nucleotides read TGTGCCAGTAGTTTCACAAGCGGGGTCCCCTACGAGCAGTACTTC.

V and J are TRBV2 and TRBJ1-2, with D possibly being TRBD1 (5 bases). Trimming removed 0 bases from V and 2 bases from J, with 16 bases in between. Germline V gene data show CDR1 as SNHLY and CDR2 as FYNNEI. The length of the CDR3 is 17 residues. Here the CDR3 DNA reads TGTGCCAGCAGTGAAGCCCGGCGCCGGGGGGGGAACTATGGCTACACCTTC. Translation gives CASSEARRRGGNYGYTF.

The chain recombines TRBV5-8 with TRBJ2-2, with D perhaps matching TRBD2 (6 bases). Germline-derived CDR1 and CDR2 are SGHTS and YDEGEE. Trimming cost V 2 bases and J 6 bases, with 14 bases left between them. The CDR3 consists of 15 residues. The CDR3 sequence: CASSFGGPGSGELFF. The CDR3 DNA sequence: TGTGCCAGCAGCTTCGGGGGACCAGGGTCCGGGGAGCTGTTTTTT.

The count of this clone is one. The chain carries TRBV18 and TRBJ1-2, with unresolved D. Germline lookup yields CDR1 KGHSH and CDR2 LQKENI. V gave up 2 bases and J gave up 2 bases, with 9 bases separating them. The CDR3 length is 14 residues. CDR3 sequence reads: CASSPSPTNYGYTF. In DNA form, the CDR3 reads TGTGCCAGCTCACCAAGCCCAACAAACTATGGCTACACCTTC.

This sequence joins TRBV5-1 and TRBJ1-1; 9 bases map to TRBD1. This CDR3 contains 13 residues. Looked up from germline, CDR1 is SGHRS and CDR2 is YFSETQ. V lost 4 bases, J lost 4 bases, and 2 bases stayed unmatched. In nucleotides, the CDR3 is TGCGCCAGCAGCGGGACAGGGTTCACTGAAGCTTTCTTT. It encodes CASSGTGFTEAFF.

This chain uses TRBV19 with TRBJ2-2; 7 bases are a match to TRBD1. Trimming removed 6 bases from V and 0 bases from J; junction bases left unmatched: 1. The germline V gene encodes CDR1 LNHDA and CDR2 SQIVND (reference sequence). The CDR3 has 14 amino acids. CDR3 sequence: CASSGTANTGELFF. CDR3 nucleotide sequence: TGTGCCAGTAGCGGGACAGCGAACACCGGGGAGCTGTTTTTT.

The CDR3 loop is CASRQMLAADEQFF. As DNA, the CDR3 is TGTGCCAGCAGGCAAATGCTAGCGGCGGATGAGCAGTTCTTC. The chain carries TRBV5-4 and TRBJ2-1; 7 nucleotides agree with TRBD2. CDR3 size: 14 residues. The V gene end was trimmed by 5 bases and the J gene end by 8 bases; junction bases not matched to a gene: 10. CDR1 SGHNT and CDR2 YYREEE come from the germline V gene (reference sequence).

J is TRBJ1-1 and V is TRBV14, with 10 bases identical to TRBD1. J gave up 8 bases and V 0 bases, and 6 bases lay outside the gene matches. The CDR3 is 15 amino acids. Germline assignment: CDR1 SGHDN and CDR2 FVKESK. The DNA of the CDR3 is TGTGCCAGCAGCCAAGAAAGGGACAGGGGTCTGGAAGCTTTCTTT. It translates to CASSQERDRGLEAFF.

The CDR3 sequence is CASSWDRGGGEQYF. CDR3 sequence (DNA): TGTGCCAGCAGCTGGGACAGGGGCGGGGGAGAGCAGTACTTC. The V gene is TRBV7-2, the J gene TRBJ2-7; 10 bases are a match to TRBD1. The J segment lost 7 bases and the V segment lost 4 bases, leaving 7 bases of the junction unmatched. This CDR3 contains 14 residues. Looked up from germline, CDR1 is SGHTA and CDR2 is FQGNSA.

V is TRBV5-1 and J is TRBJ2-7, with D possibly being TRBD2 (5 bases). V lost 2 bases, J lost 0 bases, and 12 bases lay in between. Germline CDR1 reads SGHRS; CDR2 reads YFSETQ. The length of the CDR3 is 15 residues. In nucleotides, the CDR3 is TGCGCCAGCAGCTTCATGGTTGGGAGCTCCTACGAGCAGTACTTC. This codes for CASSFMVGSSYEQYF.

The chain links TRBV9 to TRBJ1-2; D is unclear. Looked up from germline, CDR1 is SGDLS and CDR2 is YYNGEE. The CDR3 has 13 amino acids. V lost 3 bases and J 0 bases, leaving 6 bases between the germline ends. The CDR3 DNA follows: TGTGCCAGCAGCGACATAACTAACTATGGCTACACCTTC. Translated, it gives CASSDITNYGYTF. Using reference TRBV9 and TRBJ1-2 for the parts outside the CDR3, the full variable domain is DSGVTQTPKHLITATGQRVTLRCSPRSGDLSVYWYQQSLDQGLQFLIQYYNGEERAKGNILERFSAQQFPDLHSELNLSSLELGDSALYFCASSDITNYGYTFGSGTRLTVV.

Comments on this clone: Germline is not matched at one junction end, which may reflect a read error. The chain recombines TRBV6-1 with TRBJ1-6, with a tentative D call TRBD1 (6 bases). CDR3 size: 11 residues. CDR1 is MNHNS, CDR2 SASEGT, per germline. Here the CDR3 reads CASREGGPLHF. The CDR3 DNA sequence: TGTGCCAGCAGGGAAGGGGGACCCCTCCACTTT.

V is TRBV11-3 and J is TRBJ1-5; D is unclear. The V gene's germline CDR1 is SGHNT and CDR2 YENEEA. V was pared by 5 bases and J by 5 bases, with 7 bases between. The CDR3 loop spans 12 amino acids. The CDR3 DNA sequence: TGTGCCAGCAGCCTAAGCTATCAGCCCCAGCATTTT. This gives the protein CASSLSYQPQHF.